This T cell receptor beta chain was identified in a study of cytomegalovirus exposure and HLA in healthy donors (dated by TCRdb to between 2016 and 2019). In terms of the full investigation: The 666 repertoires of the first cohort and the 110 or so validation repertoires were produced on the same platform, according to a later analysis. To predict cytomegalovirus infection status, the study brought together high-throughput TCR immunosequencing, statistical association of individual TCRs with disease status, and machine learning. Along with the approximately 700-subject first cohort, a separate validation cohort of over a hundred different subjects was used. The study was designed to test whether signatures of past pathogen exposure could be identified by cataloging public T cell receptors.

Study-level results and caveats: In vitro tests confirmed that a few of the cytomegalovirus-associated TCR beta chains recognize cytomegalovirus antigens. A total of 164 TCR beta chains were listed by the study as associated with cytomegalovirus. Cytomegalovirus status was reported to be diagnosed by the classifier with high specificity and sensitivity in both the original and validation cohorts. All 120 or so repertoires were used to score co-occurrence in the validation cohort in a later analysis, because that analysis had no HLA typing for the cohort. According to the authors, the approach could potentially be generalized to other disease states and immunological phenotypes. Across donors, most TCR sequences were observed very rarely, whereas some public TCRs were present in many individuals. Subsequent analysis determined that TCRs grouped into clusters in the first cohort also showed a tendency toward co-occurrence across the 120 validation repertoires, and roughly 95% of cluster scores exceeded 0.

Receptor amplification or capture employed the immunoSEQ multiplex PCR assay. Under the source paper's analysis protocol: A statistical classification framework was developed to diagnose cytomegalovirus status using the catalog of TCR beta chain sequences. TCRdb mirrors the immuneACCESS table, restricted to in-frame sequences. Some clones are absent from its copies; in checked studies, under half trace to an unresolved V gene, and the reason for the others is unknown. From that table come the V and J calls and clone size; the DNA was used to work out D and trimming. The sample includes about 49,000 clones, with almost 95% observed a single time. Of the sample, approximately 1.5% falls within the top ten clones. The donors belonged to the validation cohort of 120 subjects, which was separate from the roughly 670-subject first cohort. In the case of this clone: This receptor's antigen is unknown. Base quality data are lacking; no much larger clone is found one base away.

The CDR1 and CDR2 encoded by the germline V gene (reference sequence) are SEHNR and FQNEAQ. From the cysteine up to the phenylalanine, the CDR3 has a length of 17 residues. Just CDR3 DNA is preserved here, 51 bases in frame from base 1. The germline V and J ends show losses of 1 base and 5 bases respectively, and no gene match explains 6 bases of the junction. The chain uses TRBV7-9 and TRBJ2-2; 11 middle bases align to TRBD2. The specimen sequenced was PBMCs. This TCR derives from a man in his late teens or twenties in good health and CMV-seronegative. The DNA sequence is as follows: TGTGCCAGCAGCTTAGGAAACCTAGCGGGGGGAACCGGGGAGCTGTTTTTT. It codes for CASSLGNLAGGTGELFF. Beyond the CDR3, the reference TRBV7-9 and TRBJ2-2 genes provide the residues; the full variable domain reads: DTGVSQNPRHKITKRGQNVTFRCDPISEHNRLYWYRQTLGQGPEFLTYFQNEAQLEKSRLLSDRFSAERPKGSFSTLEIQRTEQGDSAMYLCASSLGNLAGGTGELFFGEGSRLTVL.